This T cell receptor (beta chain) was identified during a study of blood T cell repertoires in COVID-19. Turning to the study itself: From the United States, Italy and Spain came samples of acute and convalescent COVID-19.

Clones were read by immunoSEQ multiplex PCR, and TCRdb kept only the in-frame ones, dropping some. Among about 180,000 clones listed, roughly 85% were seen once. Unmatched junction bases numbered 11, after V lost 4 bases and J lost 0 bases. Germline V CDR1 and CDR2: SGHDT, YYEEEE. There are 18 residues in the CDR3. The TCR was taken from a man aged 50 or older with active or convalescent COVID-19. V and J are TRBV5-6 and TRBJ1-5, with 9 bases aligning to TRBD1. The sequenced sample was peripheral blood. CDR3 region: CASSPGQGPDYSNQPQHF. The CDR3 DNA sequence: TGTGCCAGCAGCCCGGGACAGGGCCCTGACTATAGCAATCAGCCCCAGCATTTT.